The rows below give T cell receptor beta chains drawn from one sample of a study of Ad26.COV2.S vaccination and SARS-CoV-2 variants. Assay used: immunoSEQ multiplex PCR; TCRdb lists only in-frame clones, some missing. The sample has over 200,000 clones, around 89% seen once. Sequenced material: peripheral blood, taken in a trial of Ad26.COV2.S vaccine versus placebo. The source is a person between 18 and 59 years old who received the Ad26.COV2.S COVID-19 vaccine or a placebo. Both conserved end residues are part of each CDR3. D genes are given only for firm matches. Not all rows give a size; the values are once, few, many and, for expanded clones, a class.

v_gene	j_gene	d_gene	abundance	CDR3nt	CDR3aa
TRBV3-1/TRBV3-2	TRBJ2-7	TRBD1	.	TGTGCCAGCAGCTCCGGGACAGTCGTTCCCGACGAGCAGTACTTC	CASSSGTVVPDEQYF
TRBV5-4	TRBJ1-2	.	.	TGTGCCAGCAGCCCCGGAGATGGCTATGGCTACACCTTC	CASSPGDGYGYTF
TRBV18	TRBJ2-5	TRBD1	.	TGTGCCAGCTCTCACGGGACAGGGGCCCAAGAGACCCAGTACTTC	CASSHGTGAQETQYF
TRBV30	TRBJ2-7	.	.	TGTGCCTGTCGACAACCCCCAGTATTTTTCCAGCAGTACTTC	CACRQPPVFFQQYF
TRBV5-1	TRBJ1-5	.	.	TGCGCCAGCAGCTTGAGCAGCAATCAGCCCCAGCATTTT	CASSLSSNQPQHF
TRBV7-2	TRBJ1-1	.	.	TGTGCCAGCAGCGCCCGGACTACGAACACTGAAGCTTTCTTT	CASSARTTNTEAFF
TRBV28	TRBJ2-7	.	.	TGTGCCAGCAGGGGTACAGCGCGTACCTACGAGCAGTACTTC	CASRGTARTYEQYF
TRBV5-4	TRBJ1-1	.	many	TGTGCCAGCAGCTATTCGACGGGGAACACTGAAGCTTTCTTT	CASSYSTGNTEAFF
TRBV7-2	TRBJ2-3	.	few	TGTGCCAGCAGCCCTAGAGGAGACTACTTGGGGAGAGATACGCAGTATTTT	CASSPRGDYLGRDTQYF
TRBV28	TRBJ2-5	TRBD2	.	TGTGCCAGCAGTTCCCTGGAGTTCCTGACTAGCTACCAAGAGACCCAGTACTTC	CASSSLEFLTSYQETQYF
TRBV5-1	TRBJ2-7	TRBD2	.	TGCGCCAGCAGCTTGGAAGGACTAGCGGGAGGGTACGAGCAGTACTTC	CASSLEGLAGGYEQYF
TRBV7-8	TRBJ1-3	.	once	TGTGCCAGCAGCTTAGCGGTTCTATCCATCTCTGGAAACACCATATATTTT	CASSLAVLSISGNTIYF
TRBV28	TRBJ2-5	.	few	TGTGCCAGCAGCTCTCCTACTTTGTACCAAGAGACCCAGTACTTC	CASSSPTLYQETQYF
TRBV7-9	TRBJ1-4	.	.	TGTGCCAGCAGCTTGCGCCCGGTTCAAGTTGAAAAACTGTTTTTT	CASSLRPVQVEKLFF
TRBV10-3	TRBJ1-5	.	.	TGTGCCATCAGTGAGTCTTGGCCGGGAGGAGGGCAGCCCCAGCATTTT	CAISESWPGGGQPQHF
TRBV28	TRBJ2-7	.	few	TGTGCCAGCACTTCTACGACGGGTCTCTACGAGCAGTACTTC	CASTSTTGLYEQYF
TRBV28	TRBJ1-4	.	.	TGTGCCAGCACCTCTGGAGGGCCCTCCGAAAAACTGTTTTTT	CASTSGGPSEKLFF
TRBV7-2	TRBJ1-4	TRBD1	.	TGTGCCAGCAGCTTAGGCCTGGACAGGGGGCGCGAGAAACTGTTTTTT	CASSLGLDRGREKLFF
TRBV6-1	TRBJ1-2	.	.	TGTGCCAGCAGTGAGCGGGACACTAGGCAGAGGGGCTACACCTTC	CASSERDTRQRGYTF
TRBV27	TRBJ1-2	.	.	TGTGCCAGCAGTTCTATTATACAGGGCGACTATGGCTACACCTTC	CASSSIIQGDYGYTF
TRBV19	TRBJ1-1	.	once	TGTGCCAGTAGAAAACGCGGAAATGCGGGAGGCCAGAACACTGAAGCTTTCTTT	CASRKRGNAGGQNTEAFF
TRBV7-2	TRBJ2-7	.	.	TGTGCCAGCAGCCCGGACCCGGGACTCTACGAGCAGTACTTC	CASSPDPGLYEQYF
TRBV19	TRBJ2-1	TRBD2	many	TGTGCCAGCACCCATAGTGGCGGGAGGCGCGATGAGCAGTTCTTC	CASTHSGGRRDEQFF
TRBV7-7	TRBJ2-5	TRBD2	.	TGTGCTAGCAGCTTAGCGCGGGGGGCGAAAGAGACCCAGTACTTC	CASSLARGAKETQYF
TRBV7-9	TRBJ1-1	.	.	TGTGCCAGCAGGGATGGGGGTGTTTATACTGAAGCTTTCTTT	CASRDGGVYTEAFF
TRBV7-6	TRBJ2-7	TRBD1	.	TGTGCCAGCAGCTTAGTGACAGGGTCCGACGAGCAGTACTTC	CASSLVTGSDEQYF
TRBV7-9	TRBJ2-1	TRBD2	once	TGTGCCAGCAGCTCCCAAGCGGGAGGGAGGGGTGAGCAGTTCTTC	CASSSQAGGRGEQFF
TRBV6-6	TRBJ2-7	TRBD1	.	TGTGCCAGCAGTTACCCCAGGACAGGGCGCTACGAGCAGTACTTC	CASSYPRTGRYEQYF
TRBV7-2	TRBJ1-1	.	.	TGTGCCAGCAGCTTAATCGGACACTTGAACACTGAAGCTTTCTTT	CASSLIGHLNTEAFF